This T cell receptor (beta chain) was profiled in a study of shared T cell receptors in the human thymus. This CDR3 contains 14 residues. CDR1 and CDR2 from the germline V gene are SGHAT and FQNNGV. Between the trimmed V and J ends, which lost 1 base and 3 bases, there was a span of 10 bases. Here immunoSEQ multiplex PCR was the method, and the copy in TCRdb shows in-frame clones only, minus some. The data contain some 660,000 clones, about 87% of them singletons. This clone has only one observation. A further study also used this sample, focusing on human thymus T cells. That study adds: Corrective surgery for congenital heart defects was being performed on the healthy Finnish infants who were the donors. Thymic resections from corrective heart surgery supplied the tissue. Gene usage (both V and J) appeared biased in thymic and blood repertoires. Unrelated individuals had highly overlapping thymic repertoires, as reported in related research.

Sequencing was carried out using thymocytes. The clonotype comes from a boy less than two years old with a congenital heart defect. The chain couples TRBV11-2 to TRBJ2-7, with D possibly being TRBD2 (5 bases). The CDR3 spells CASSLGGSCYEQYF. The CDR3 coding sequence is TGTGCCAGCAGCTTAGGTGGGAGTTGCTACGAGCAGTACTTC.